This T cell receptor beta chain was sequenced in a study of T cell responses to AZD1222 COVID-19 vaccine. Study findings and constraints: An increase in Spike-specific TCR breadth and depth was observed after two AZD1222 doses. Donors were chiefly white British, with a greater number of females, and clonal diversity was perhaps underestimated.

Regarding this clone: Antigen: not known.

TCRdb keeps only in-frame clones here, not all; method: immunoSEQ multiplex PCR. The table records about 100,000 clones, about 95% of them present only once. Here the sequenced sample was peripheral blood, taken on day 0 of AZD1222 vaccination. The receptor was isolated from an adult in good health.

The CDR3: CASSSRGQDSYEQYF. The CDR3 DNA is TGTGCCAGCAGCTCAAGAGGACAGGATTCCTACGAGCAGTACTTC. The chain combines TRBV7-8 with TRBJ2-7; TRBD1 matches at 7 bases. Looked up from germline, CDR1 is SGHVS and CDR2 is FQNEAQ. Trimming at V came to 4 bases and at J to 1 base, leaving 7 bases not matched to a gene. CDR3 length: 15 amino acids.